These T cell receptor beta chains were read from a single sample in a study of shared clonotypes between healthy human individuals. Sequencing was performed with immunoSEQ multiplex PCR; in TCRdb, only in-frame clones are kept and a portion is missing. The profile shows around 1,100,000 clones, roughly 80% of them singletons. The material sequenced was memory CD4+ T cells from PBMCs. These receptors were taken from a man aged 18 to 29 in good health. Some clones in this sample may be carry-over from other donors' samples. Both conserved end residues are part of each CDR3. The D gene is left open where the match is weak. A row's size may be missing; if present it is once, few, many or a size class.

d_gene	v_gene	j_gene	abundance	CDR3nt	CDR3aa
-	TRBV9	TRBJ2-7	many	TGTGCCAGCAGCGCATTTACCCCTTGGGGCGAGCAGTACTTC	CASSAFTPWGEQYF
-	TRBV5-1	TRBJ2-1	-	TGCGCCAGCAGCTTCTCAGGAGAGTCGTACAATGAGCAGTTCTTC	CASSFSGESYNEQFF
TRBD1	TRBV5-4	TRBJ2-2	-	TGTGCCAGCAGCGCCCCGGGTCAGGGGGCGAACGGGGAGCTGTTTTTT	CASSAPGQGANGELFF
-	TRBV27	TRBJ1-1	-	TGTGCCAGCAGCCCTCTCGTGGCCACTGAAGCTTTCTTT	CASSPLVATEAFF
TRBD1	TRBV5-6	TRBJ1-1	-	TGTGCCAGCAGCCTCCCGCCGGGACAGGGAGGGACTGAAGCTTTCTTT	CASSLPPGQGGTEAFF
-	TRBV7-2	TRBJ1-1	-	TGTGCCAGCACCGTCAGAGCCATGGGCGAGGCTTTCTTT	CASTVRAMGEAFF
TRBD2	TRBV7-2	TRBJ2-4	once	TGTGCCAGCAGCGCTACTAGCGGTCTAGCCAAAAACATTCAGTACTTC	CASSATSGLAKNIQYF
-	TRBV5-1	TRBJ1-2	once	TGCGCCAGCAGCTTAGGGGGTAGTAACTATGGCTACACCTTC	CASSLGGSNYGYTF
TRBD2	TRBV11-2	TRBJ2-7	many	TGTGCCAGCAGGTCACTAGCGGGACGATTCTACGAGCAGTACTTC	CASRSLAGRFYEQYF
TRBD2	TRBV7-3	TRBJ2-4	once	TGTGCCAGCAGCTTGGGACTAGCGGGAGGAGGGAACATTCAGTACTTC	CASSLGLAGGGNIQYF
-	TRBV7-2	TRBJ1-1	-	TGTGCCAGCAGCCGAGGAGGGACGGTTGAAGCTTTCTTT	CASSRGGTVEAFF
-	TRBV7-9	TRBJ1-1	-	TGTGCCAGCAGTCACCCCTGGGGGGGAGGGGACACTGAAGCTTTCTTT	CASSHPWGGGDTEAFF